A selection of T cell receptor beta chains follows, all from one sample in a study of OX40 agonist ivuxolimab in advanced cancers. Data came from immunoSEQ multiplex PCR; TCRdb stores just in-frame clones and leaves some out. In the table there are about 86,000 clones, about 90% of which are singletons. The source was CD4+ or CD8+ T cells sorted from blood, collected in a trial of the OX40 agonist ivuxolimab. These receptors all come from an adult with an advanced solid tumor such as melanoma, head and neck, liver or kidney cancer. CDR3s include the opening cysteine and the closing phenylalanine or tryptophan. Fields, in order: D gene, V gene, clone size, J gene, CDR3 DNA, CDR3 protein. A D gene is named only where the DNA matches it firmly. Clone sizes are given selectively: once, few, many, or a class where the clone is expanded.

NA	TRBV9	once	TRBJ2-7	TGTGCCAGCAGCGCCCCAGGGATCGGCTACGAGCAGTACTTC	CASSAPGIGYEQYF
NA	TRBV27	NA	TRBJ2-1	TGTGCCAGCGGGGGGAGGAATGATGAGAATGAGCAGTTCTTC	CASGGRNDENEQFF
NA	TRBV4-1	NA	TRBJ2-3	TGCGCCAGCAGCCAGTCTGGCGCTCTTGGGGATACGCAGTATTTT	CASSQSGALGDTQYF
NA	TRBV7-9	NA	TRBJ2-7	TGTGCCAGCAGCAGCGCCGTGCGGGACGAGCAGTACTTC	CASSSAVRDEQYF
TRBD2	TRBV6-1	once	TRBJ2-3	TGTGCCAGCAGTGAAGCGATGGCTAGCGGGAGGGATACGCAGTATTTT	CASSEAMASGRDTQYF
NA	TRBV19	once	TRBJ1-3	TGTGCCAGTAGTCGAAGGCAGGGGACTGGAAACACCATATATTTT	CASSRRQGTGNTIYF
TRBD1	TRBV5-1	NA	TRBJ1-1	TGCGCCAGCAGCTTTAGGGGGCAGGGGAACACTGAAGCTTTCTTT	CASSFRGQGNTEAFF
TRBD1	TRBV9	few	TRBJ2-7	TGTGCCAGCAGCCCGGACTCAGGGGGTCCCCCCTACGAGCAGTACTTC	CASSPDSGGPPYEQYF
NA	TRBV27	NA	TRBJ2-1	TGTGCCAGCATGAGGTGGACGGGGAGCTCCTACAATGAGCAGTTCTTC	CASMRWTGSSYNEQFF
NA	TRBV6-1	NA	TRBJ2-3	TGTGCCAGCTGCCAGGCCGACACAGATACGCAGTATTTT	CASCQADTDTQYF
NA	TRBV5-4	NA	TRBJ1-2	TGTGCCAGCAGCTTGGACAGTAACTATGGCTACACCTTC	CASSLDSNYGYTF
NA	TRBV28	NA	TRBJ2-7	TGTGCCAGCAGTTGGGAATCCAATTACGAGCAGTACTTC	CASSWESNYEQYF
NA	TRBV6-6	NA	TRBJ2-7	TGTGCCAGCAGTTACTTGTTGAGCTACGAGCAGTACTTC	CASSYLLSYEQYF